The rows below give T cell receptor beta chains drawn from one sample of a study of blood T cell repertoires in COVID-19. The protocol was immunoSEQ multiplex PCR, while the TCRdb copy is restricted to in-frame clones and leaves out a portion. This table has 120,000 or so clones, about three quarters appearing once. Input material: peripheral blood. These receptor sequences come from a man in his 70s with acute or convalescent COVID-19. The CDR3 runs from the conserved cysteine through the conserved F or W. A D gene is named only where the DNA matches it firmly. Size values are once, few and many counts, or a class for expanded clones, and some rows have none.

J gene: TRBJ2-7; clone size: .; V gene: TRBV6-6; D gene: .; CDR3 protein: CASSSTGTIYEQYF; CDR3 DNA: TGTGCCAGCAGCTCAACAGGGACGATATACGAGCAGTACTTC
J gene: TRBJ2-7; clone size: .; V gene: TRBV24-1; D gene: .; CDR3 protein: CATSDPKQASYEQYF; CDR3 DNA: TGTGCCACCAGTGATCCAAAACAGGCCTCCTACGAGCAGTACTTC
J gene: TRBJ2-1; clone size: .; V gene: TRBV14; D gene: TRBD2; CDR3 protein: CASSQDRSGGSSYNEQFF; CDR3 DNA: TGTGCCAGCAGCCAAGATCGTAGCGGGGGGTCCTCCTACAATGAGCAGTTCTTC
J gene: TRBJ2-7; clone size: .; V gene: TRBV30; D gene: .; CDR3 protein: CAWSVQLYEQYF; CDR3 DNA: TGTGCCTGGAGTGTTCAACTCTACGAGCAGTACTTC
J gene: TRBJ2-7; clone size: .; V gene: TRBV7-9; D gene: TRBD1; CDR3 protein: CASSFRDSYEQYF; CDR3 DNA: TGTGCCAGCAGCTTCAGGGACAGCTACGAGCAGTACTTC
J gene: TRBJ2-7; clone size: .; V gene: TRBV20-1; D gene: .; CDR3 protein: CSASSLIYEQYF; CDR3 DNA: TGCAGTGCTAGTTCCCTAATCTACGAGCAGTACTTC
J gene: TRBJ2-1; clone size: once; V gene: TRBV6-5; D gene: TRBD2; CDR3 protein: CASSYGTSGRAGEQFF; CDR3 DNA: TGTGCCAGCAGTTACGGGACTAGCGGGAGGGCCGGTGAGCAGTTCTTC
J gene: TRBJ1-4; clone size: .; V gene: TRBV24-1; D gene: TRBD1; CDR3 protein: CATSGLQGATNEKLFF; CDR3 DNA: TGTGCCACCAGTGGACTACAGGGGGCGACTAATGAAAAACTGTTTTTT
J gene: TRBJ2-2; clone size: .; V gene: TRBV6-6; D gene: TRBD2; CDR3 protein: CASSLDRAGGELFF; CDR3 DNA: TGTGCCAGCAGCCTCGACAGAGCGGGGGGGGAGCTGTTTTTT
J gene: TRBJ2-5; clone size: .; V gene: TRBV7-2; D gene: TRBD2; CDR3 protein: CASSSRSGGPKETQYF; CDR3 DNA: TGTGCCAGCAGCTCCCGTAGCGGGGGGCCTAAAGAGACCCAGTACTTC
J gene: TRBJ1-1; clone size: once; V gene: TRBV18; D gene: .; CDR3 protein: CASSPEGIEAFF; CDR3 DNA: TGTGCCAGCTCACCGGAGGGGATTGAAGCTTTCTTT
J gene: TRBJ2-2; clone size: .; V gene: TRBV11-2; D gene: TRBD1; CDR3 protein: CASSLPPGQGNTGELFF; CDR3 DNA: TGTGCCAGCAGCTTACCCCCGGGACAGGGAAACACCGGGGAGCTGTTTTTT
J gene: TRBJ1-2; clone size: .; V gene: TRBV3-1/TRBV3-2; D gene: .; CDR3 protein: CASSQTREGAGKGYTF; CDR3 DNA: TGTGCCAGCAGCCAAACAAGGGAGGGTGCAGGGAAGGGCTACACCTTC
J gene: TRBJ2-1; clone size: .; V gene: TRBV6-5; D gene: TRBD2; CDR3 protein: CASSLRWGRDNEQFF; CDR3 DNA: TGTGCCAGCAGTCTCCGGTGGGGGAGGGACAATGAGCAGTTCTTC
J gene: TRBJ2-3; clone size: .; V gene: TRBV24-1; D gene: TRBD2; CDR3 protein: CATSDPAGGGTDTQYF; CDR3 DNA: TGTGCCACCAGTGATCCCGCGGGGGGCGGCACAGATACGCAGTATTTT
J gene: TRBJ2-7; clone size: .; V gene: TRBV7-8; D gene: TRBD1; CDR3 protein: CASSSRGGTGGHYEQYF; CDR3 DNA: TGTGCCAGCAGCTCCAGAGGGGGGACAGGAGGGCACTACGAGCAGTACTTC
J gene: TRBJ2-3; clone size: .; V gene: TRBV5-4; D gene: TRBD2; CDR3 protein: CASSSGGAGGPTDTQYF; CDR3 DNA: TGTGCCAGCAGCTCCGGGGGAGCGGGAGGGCCGACAGATACGCAGTATTTT
J gene: TRBJ1-2; clone size: once; V gene: TRBV11-2; D gene: TRBD1; CDR3 protein: CASSTRRQGNYGYTF; CDR3 DNA: TGTGCCAGCAGCACCCGAAGACAGGGGAACTATGGCTACACCTTC